Sequencing of this T cell receptor (beta chain) was carried out in a study of early T cells in non-severe SARS-CoV-2 infection. Study in general: Chains stayed unpaired after sequencing of bulk RNA from unsorted whole blood.

This CDR3 spans 15 amino acids. Germline assignment: CDR1 LNHDA and CDR2 SQIVND (reference sequence). The V end was cut by 5 bases, the J end by 0 bases, with 11 bases between. This clonotype was counted many times. What it binds is not known. Researchers attached unique molecular identifiers to individual cDNA molecules. TCRdb independently ran MiXCR on the 5' RACE reads; one entry per CDR3 protein. The repertoire includes some 80,000 distinct CDR3 sequences, 5% of them detected once, and under 7.5% sits in the top ten. General study results and limits: VDJdb-based annotation leaned toward anti-spike CD8 responses and missed private and CD4 specificities.

This chain links TRBV19 with TRBJ2-4, with D tentatively TRBD2 (6 bases). The TCR sequence derives from an adult who was a healthcare worker with PCR-confirmed SARS-CoV-2 infection or an uninfected control (not recorded which). The sample in question was whole blood, obtained at baseline. CDR3 nucleotide sequence: TGTGCCAGTAGTTCACCGGGACTAGCCAAAAACATTCAGTACTTC. Translation gives CASSSPGLAKNIQYF.